This T cell receptor beta chain was sequenced for a study of blood T cell repertoires in COVID-19. For the study at large: Spain, Italy and the United States supplied samples that represented acute and convalescent COVID-19. Nucleic acid was either cDNA or gDNA, and it came from T cells, B-cell-depleted T cells, or PBMCs.

Clones were sequenced by immunoSEQ multiplex PCR, and TCRdb holds only the in-frame ones, with some missing. Of about 100,000 clones listed, about 77% are singletons. V lost 3 bases and J lost 4, with 9 bases in between. The CDR3 runs 13 residues. The germline CDR1 and CDR2 sequences are LNHDA and SQIVND (reference sequence). The V gene is TRBV19, the J gene TRBJ1-2; D gene uncertain. Sequencing was done on a sample of peripheral blood. The sequence came from a man between 70 and 80 years old with active or convalescent COVID-19. The CDR3 sequence: CASSIGLLYGYTF. For the CDR3, the DNA is TGTGCCAGTAGTATCGGACTTCTCTATGGCTACACCTTC.